This T cell receptor beta chain is from a study of cytomegalovirus exposure and HLA in healthy donors. The study ran its PCR with 60 Vbeta and 13 Jbeta primers. Some clones are missing from TCRdb's copy, which holds only in-frame ones; the method was immunoSEQ multiplex PCR. This sample lists over 150,000 clones; its ten largest clones have 0.74%. The V and J ends lost 5 bases and 6 bases, in that order; junction bases with no gene match: 3. The CDR3 is 13 amino acids. Germline V gene data show CDR1 as MNHEY and CDR2 as SVGAGI. Worth noting for this clone: Its antigen is not known. Other DNA sequences in this specimen translate into the identical CDR3.

General observations from the study: Later on, an analysis tied approximately 17,000 TCR beta sequences to HLA alleles at 0.05 false discovery rate. Reportedly, diagnosis of cytomegalovirus status by the classifier showed high specificity and sensitivity.

The J gene is TRBJ2-1, the V gene TRBV6-5; 8 positions agree with TRBD1. Sequencing input: PBMCs. The sequence was obtained from a boy aged 10-17 years in good health and CMV-seronegative. This CDR3 is CASSPQGANEQFF. CDR3 nucleotide sequence: TGTGCCAGCAGTCCTCAGGGGGCCAATGAGCAGTTCTTC.